This T cell receptor (beta chain) originates from a study of blood T cell repertoires in COVID-19. Study summary: T cells, B-cell-depleted T cells, or PBMCs provided the cDNA or gDNA that served as material.

The CDR3 runs 15 residues. Germline lookup yields CDR1 SGHTA and CDR2 FQGNSA. The ends were cut back, 3 bases at V and 2 bases at J, with 12 bases in the middle. Authors' data handling: Estimated nucleated cell counts came from reference gene primer amplification. Sequenced by immunoSEQ multiplex PCR; TCRdb stores in-frame clones only, minus some. For V, J and clone size, that table is used; D and trimming come from the DNA. The sample holds around 220,000 clones, 80% to 90% seen once. The V and J genes are TRBV7-2 and TRBJ2-3; D remains ambiguous. The receptor was derived from a woman older than 75 with acute or convalescent COVID-19. The sample consisted of peripheral blood. CDR3 bases: TGTGCCAGCAGCTTTGCCGGTTTATCCACAGATACGCAGTATTTT. Its protein product is CASSFAGLSTDTQYF.